This T cell receptor beta chain was sequenced for a study of early T cells in non-severe SARS-CoV-2 infection. Study-level background: The chains were unpaired, and the sequenced material was bulk RNA from unsorted whole blood.

Individual cDNA molecules were tagged with unique molecular identifiers. TCRdb reanalysed the 5' RACE reads using MiXCR and keeps one entry per CDR3 protein. This table has 60,000 to 90,000 distinct CDR3 sequences, approximately 15% appearing once. This CDR3 has 13 amino acids. The V end was cut by 6 bases, the J end by 0 bases, with 9 bases between. The germline CDR1 and CDR2 sequences are DFQATT and SNEGSKA (reference sequence). The sequence derives from an adult who was a healthcare worker with PCR-confirmed SARS-CoV-2 infection or an uninfected control (not recorded which). The chain couples TRBV20-1 to TRBJ2-1; no firm D call. The sample comprised whole blood. The CDR3 sequence is CSALSSSYNEQFF. As DNA, the CDR3 is TGCAGTGCCCTGAGCAGCTCCTACAATGAGCAGTTCTTC.